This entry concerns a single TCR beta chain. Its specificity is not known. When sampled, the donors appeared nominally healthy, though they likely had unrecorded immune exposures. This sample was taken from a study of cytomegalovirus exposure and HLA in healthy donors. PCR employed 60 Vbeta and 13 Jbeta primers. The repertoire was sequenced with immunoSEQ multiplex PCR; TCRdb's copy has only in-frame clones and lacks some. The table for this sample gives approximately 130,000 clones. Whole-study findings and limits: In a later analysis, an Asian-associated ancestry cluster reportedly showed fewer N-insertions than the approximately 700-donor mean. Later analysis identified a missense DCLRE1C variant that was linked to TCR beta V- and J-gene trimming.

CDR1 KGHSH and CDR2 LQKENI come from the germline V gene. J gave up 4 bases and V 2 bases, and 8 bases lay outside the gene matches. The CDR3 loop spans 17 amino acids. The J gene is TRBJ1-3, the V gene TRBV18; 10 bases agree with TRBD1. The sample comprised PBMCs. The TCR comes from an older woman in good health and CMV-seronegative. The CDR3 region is CASSPSGQGLKGNTIYF. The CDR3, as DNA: TGTGCCAGCTCACCATCGGGACAGGGGTTGAAAGGAAACACCATATATTTT.